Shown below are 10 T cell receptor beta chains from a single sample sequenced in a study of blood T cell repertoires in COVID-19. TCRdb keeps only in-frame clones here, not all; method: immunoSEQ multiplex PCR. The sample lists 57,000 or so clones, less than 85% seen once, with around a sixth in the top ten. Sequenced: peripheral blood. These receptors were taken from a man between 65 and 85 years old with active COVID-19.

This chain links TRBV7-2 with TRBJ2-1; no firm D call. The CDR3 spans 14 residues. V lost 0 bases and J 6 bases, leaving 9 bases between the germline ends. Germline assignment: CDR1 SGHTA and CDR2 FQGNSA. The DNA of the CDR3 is TGTGCCAGCAGCTTAGCCACATTCGTCAATGAGCAGTTCTTC. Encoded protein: CASSLATFVNEQFF.

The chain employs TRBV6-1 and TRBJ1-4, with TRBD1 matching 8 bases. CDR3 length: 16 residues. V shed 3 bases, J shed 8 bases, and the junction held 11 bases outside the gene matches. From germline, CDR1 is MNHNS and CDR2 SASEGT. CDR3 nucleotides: TGTGCCAGCAGTGAGGGGGCGACAGGGGTTCGCGAAAAACTGTTTTTT. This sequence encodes CASSEGATGVREKLFF.

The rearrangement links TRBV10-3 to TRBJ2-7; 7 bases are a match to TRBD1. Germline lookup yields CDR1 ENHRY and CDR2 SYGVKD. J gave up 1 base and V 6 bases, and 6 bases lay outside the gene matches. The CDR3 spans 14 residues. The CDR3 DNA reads TGTGCCATCAGCACAGGGGCGGTATCCTACGAGCAGTACTTC. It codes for CAISTGAVSYEQYF.

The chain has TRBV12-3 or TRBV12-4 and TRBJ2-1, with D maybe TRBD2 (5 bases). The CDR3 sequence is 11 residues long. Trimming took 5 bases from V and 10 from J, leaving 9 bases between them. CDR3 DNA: TGTGCCAGCAGTCGACGAGGGGAGCAGTTCTTC. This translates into CASSRRGEQFF.

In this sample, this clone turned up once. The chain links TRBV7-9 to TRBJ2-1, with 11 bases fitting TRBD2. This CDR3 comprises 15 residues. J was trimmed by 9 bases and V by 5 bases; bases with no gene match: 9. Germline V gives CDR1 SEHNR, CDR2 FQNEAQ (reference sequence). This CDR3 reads CASSISGRADFEQFF. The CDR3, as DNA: TGTGCCAGCAGCATTAGCGGGAGGGCCGATTTTGAGCAGTTCTTC.

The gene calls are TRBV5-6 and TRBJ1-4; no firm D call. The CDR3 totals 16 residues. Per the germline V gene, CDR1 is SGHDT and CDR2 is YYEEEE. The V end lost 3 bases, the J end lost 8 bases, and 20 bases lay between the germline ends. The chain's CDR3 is CASSSPLSTRGEKLFF. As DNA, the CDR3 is TGTGCCAGCAGCTCACCCCTTTCGACCCGCGGGGAAAAACTGTTTTTT.

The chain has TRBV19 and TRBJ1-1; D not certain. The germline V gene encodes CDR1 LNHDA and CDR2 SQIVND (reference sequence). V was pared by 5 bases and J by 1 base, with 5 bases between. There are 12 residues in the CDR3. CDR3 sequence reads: CASSRGNTEAFF. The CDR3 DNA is TGTGCCAGTAGTCGAGGGAACACTGAAGCTTTCTTT. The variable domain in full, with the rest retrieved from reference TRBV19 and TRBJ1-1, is DGGITQSPKYLFRKEGQNVTLSCEQNLNHDAMYWYRQDPGQGLRLIYYSQIVNDFQKGDIAEGYSVSREKKESFPLTVTSAQKNPTAFYLCASSRGNTEAFFGQGTRLTVV.

In DNA, the CDR3 is TGTGCCAGCAGCGCACGGACTAGCGGGAGATCTAACACCGGGGAGCTGTTTTTT. Amino acids: CASSARTSGRSNTGELFF. The gene calls are TRBV11-3 and TRBJ2-2, with 13 bases matching TRBD2. The J segment lost 2 bases and the V segment lost 5 bases, leaving 8 bases of the junction unmatched. The CDR3 contains 18 residues. Germline loops: CDR1 SGHNT, CDR2 YENEEA.

CDR3 DNA sequence: TGCGCCAGCAGCCAGGGGCACGCCGCAGATACGCAGTATTTT. Protein sequence: CASSQGHAADTQYF. V usage is TRBV4-1 and J usage is TRBJ2-3; D is possibly TRBD1 (5 bases). This CDR3 spans 14 amino acids. The germline V and J ends were trimmed by 3 bases and 4 bases, with 11 bases remaining between them. Germline V CDR1 and CDR2: MGHRA, YSYEKL.

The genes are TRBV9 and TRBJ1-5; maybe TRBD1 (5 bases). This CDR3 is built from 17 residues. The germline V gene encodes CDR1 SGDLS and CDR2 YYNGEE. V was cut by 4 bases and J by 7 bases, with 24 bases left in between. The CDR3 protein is CASSPRGTRGRDQPQHF. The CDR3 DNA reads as TGTGCCAGCAGCCCGCGGGGAACCCGGGGACGTGACCAGCCCCAGCATTTT.